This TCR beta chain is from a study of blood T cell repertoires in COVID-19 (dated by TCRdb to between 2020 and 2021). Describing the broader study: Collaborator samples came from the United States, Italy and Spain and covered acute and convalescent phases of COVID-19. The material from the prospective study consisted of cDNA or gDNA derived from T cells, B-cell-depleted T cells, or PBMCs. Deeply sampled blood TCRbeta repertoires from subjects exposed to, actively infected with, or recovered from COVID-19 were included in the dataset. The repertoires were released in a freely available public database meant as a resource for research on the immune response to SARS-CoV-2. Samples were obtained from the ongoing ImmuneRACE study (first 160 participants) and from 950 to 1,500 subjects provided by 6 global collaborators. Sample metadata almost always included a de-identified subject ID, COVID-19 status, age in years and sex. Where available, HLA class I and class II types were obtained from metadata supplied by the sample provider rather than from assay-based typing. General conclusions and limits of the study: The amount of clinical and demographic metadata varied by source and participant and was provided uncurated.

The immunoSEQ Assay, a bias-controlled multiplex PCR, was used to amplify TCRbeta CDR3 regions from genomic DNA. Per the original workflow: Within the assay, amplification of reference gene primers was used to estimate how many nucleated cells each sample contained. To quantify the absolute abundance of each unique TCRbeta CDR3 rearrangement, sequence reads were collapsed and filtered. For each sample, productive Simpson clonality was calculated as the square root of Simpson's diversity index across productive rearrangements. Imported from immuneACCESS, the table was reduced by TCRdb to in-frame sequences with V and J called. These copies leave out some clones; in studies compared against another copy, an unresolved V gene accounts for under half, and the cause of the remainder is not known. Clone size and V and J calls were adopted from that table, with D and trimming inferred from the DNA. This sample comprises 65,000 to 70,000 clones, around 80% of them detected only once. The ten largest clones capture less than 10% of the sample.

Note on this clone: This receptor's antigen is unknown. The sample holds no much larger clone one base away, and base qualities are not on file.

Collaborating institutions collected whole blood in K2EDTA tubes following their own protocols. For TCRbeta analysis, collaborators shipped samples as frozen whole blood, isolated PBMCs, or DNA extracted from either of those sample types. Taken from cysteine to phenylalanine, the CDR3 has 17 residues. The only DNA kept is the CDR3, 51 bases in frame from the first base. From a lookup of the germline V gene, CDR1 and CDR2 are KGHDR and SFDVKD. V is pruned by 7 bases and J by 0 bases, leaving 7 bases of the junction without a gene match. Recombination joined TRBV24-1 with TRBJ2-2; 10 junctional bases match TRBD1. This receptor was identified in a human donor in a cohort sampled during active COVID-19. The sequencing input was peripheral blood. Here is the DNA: TGTGCCACCAGGGGGACAGGGGAGGTTCCGAACACCGGGGAGCTGTTTTTT. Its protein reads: CATRGTGEVPNTGELFF.